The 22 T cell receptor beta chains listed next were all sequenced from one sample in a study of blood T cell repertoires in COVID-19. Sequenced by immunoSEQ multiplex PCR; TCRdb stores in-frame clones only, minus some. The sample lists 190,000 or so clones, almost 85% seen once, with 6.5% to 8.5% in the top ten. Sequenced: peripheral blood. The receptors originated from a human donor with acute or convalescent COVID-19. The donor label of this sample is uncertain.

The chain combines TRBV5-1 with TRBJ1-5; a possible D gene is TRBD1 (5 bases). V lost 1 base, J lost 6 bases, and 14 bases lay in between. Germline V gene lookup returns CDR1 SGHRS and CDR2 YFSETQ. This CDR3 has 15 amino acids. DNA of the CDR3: TGCGCCAGCAGCTTGAATGGAGGGGCCGGTCAGCCCCAGCATTTT. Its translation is CASSLNGGAGQPQHF.

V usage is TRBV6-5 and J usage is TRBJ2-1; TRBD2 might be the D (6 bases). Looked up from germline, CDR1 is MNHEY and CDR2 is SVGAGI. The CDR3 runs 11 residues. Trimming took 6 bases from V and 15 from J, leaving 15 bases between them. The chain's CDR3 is CASRLRDLWFF. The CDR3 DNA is TGTGCCAGCAGACTCCGGGACTTATGGTTCTTC.

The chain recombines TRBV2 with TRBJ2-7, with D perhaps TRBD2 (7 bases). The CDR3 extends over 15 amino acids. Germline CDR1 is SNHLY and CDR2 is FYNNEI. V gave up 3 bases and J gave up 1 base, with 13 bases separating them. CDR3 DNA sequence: TGTGCCAGCAGTGAGAGGGGGGGTAGATCCTACGAGCAGTACTTC. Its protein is CASSERGGRSYEQYF.

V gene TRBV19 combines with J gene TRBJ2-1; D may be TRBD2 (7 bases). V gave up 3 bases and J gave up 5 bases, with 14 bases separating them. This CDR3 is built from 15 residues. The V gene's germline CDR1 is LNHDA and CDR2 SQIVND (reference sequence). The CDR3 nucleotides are TGTGCCAGTAGTATCGGAGGGGGGGCGAACAATGAGCAGTTCTTC. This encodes CASSIGGGANNEQFF.

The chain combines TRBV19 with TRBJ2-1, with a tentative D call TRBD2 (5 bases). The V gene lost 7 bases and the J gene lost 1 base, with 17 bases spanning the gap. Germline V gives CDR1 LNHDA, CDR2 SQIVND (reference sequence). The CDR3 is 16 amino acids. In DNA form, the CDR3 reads TGTGCCAGTACCTCGAGCCCCGGACTGTCCTACAATGAGCAGTTCTTC. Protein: CASTSSPGLSYNEQFF.

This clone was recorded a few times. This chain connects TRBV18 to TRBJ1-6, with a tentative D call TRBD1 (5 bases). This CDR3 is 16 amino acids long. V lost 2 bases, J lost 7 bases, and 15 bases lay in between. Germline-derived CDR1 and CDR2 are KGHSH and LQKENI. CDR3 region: CASSPDPNPGNSPLHF. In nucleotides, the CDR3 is TGTGCCAGCTCACCAGACCCCAACCCAGGGAATTCACCCCTCCACTTT.

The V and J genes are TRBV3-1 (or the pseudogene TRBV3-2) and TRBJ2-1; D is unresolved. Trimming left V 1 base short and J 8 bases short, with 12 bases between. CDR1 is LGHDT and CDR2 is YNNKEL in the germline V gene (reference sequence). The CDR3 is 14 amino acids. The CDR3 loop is CASSQGRSVDEQFF. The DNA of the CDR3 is TGTGCCAGCAGCCAAGGCCGGTCCGTCGATGAGCAGTTCTTC.

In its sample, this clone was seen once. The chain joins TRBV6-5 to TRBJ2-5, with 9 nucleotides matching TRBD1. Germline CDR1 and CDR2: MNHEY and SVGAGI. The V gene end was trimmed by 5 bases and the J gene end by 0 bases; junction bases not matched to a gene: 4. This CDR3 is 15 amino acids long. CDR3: CASSIGQGYQETQYF. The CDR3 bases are TGTGCCAGCAGTATAGGACAGGGGTACCAAGAGACCCAGTACTTC.

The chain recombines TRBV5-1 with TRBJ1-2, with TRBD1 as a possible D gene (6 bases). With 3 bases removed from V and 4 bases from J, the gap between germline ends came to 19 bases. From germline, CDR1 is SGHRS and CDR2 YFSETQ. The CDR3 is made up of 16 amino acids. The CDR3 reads CASSSQTGFSGYGYTF. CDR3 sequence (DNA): TGCGCCAGCAGCTCCCAAACAGGGTTTAGTGGCTATGGCTACACCTTC.

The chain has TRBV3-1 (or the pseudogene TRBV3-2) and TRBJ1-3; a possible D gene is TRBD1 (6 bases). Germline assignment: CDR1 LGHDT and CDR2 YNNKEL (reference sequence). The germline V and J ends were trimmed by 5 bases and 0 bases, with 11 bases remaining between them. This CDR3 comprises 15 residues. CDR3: CASSIDRSSGNTIYF. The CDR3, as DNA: TGTGCCAGCAGCATTGACAGGAGCTCTGGAAACACCATATATTTT.

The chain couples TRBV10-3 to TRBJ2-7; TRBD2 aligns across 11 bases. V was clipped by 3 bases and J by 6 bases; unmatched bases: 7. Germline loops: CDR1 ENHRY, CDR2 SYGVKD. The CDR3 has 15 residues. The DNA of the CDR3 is TGTGCCATCAGTGACCTCGGACTAGCGGGTGTCGAGCAGTACTTC. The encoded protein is CAISDLGLAGVEQYF.

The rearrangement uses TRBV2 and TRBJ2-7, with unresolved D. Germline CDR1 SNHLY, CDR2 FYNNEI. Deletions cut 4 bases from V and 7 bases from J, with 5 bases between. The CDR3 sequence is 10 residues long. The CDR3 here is CASSVLEQYF. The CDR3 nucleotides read TGTGCCAGCAGTGTTCTGGAGCAGTACTTC.

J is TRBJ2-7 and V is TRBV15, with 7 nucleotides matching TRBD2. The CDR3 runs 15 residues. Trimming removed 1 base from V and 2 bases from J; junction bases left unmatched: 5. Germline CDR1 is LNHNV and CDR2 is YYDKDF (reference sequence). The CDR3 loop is CATSRVRGSAYEQYF. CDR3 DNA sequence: TGTGCCACCAGCAGAGTGCGCGGGAGCGCCTACGAGCAGTACTTC.

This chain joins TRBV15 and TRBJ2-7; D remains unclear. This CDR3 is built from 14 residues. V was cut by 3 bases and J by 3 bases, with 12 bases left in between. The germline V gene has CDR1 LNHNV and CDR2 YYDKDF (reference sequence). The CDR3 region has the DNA TGTGCCACCAGCAGCTCTGGCAGGTACTACGAGCAGTACTTC. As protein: CATSSSGRYYEQYF.

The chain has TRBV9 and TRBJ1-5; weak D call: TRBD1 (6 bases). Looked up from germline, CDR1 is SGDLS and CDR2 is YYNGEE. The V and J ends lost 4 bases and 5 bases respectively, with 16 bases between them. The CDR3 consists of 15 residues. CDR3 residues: CASSLEGVSDQPQHF. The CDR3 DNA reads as TGTGCCAGCAGCCTTGAGGGGGTTTCGGATCAGCCCCAGCATTTT.

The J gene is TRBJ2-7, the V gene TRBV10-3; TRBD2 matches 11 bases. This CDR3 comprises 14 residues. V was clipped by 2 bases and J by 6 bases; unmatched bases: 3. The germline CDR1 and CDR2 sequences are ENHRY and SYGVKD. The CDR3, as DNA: TGTGCCATCAGTGAGCTAGCGGGAGGTTCCGAGCAGTACTTC. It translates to CAISELAGGSEQYF.

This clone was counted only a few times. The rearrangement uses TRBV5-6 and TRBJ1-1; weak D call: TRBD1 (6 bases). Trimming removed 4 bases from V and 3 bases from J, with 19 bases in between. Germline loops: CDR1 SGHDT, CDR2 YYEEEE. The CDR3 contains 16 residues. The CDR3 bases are TGTGCCAGCAGCAGGGCCCCCGGGACACCTTACACTGAAGCTTTCTTT. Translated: CASSRAPGTPYTEAFF.

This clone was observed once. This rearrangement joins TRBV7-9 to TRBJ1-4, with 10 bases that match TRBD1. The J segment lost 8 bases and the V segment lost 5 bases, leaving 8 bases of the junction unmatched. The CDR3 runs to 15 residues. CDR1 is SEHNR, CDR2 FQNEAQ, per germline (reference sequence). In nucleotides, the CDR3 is TGTGCCAGCAGCCCTGGACAGGGGGAGTCGGAAAAACTGTTTTTT. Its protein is CASSPGQGESEKLFF.

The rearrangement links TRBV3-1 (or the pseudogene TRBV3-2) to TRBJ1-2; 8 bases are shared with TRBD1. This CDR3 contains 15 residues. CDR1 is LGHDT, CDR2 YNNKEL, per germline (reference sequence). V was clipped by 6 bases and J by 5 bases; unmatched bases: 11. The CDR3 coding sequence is TGTGCCAGCAGATCGGCCAGGGGGCTTCTGTATGGCTACACCTTC. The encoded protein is CASRSARGLLYGYTF.

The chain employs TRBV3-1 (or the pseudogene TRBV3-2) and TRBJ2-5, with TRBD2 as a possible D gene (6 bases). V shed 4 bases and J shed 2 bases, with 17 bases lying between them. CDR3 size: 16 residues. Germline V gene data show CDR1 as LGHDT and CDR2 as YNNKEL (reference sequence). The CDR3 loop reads CASSRIGADYQETQYF. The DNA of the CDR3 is TGTGCCAGCAGCCGAATAGGGGCGGACTATCAAGAGACCCAGTACTTC.

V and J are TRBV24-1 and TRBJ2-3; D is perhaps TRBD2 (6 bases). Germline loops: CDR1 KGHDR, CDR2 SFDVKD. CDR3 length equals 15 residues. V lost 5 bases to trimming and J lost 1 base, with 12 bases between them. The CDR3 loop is CATSAGEVGTDTQYF. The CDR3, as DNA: TGTGCCACCAGTGCGGGGGAAGTCGGCACAGATACGCAGTATTTT.

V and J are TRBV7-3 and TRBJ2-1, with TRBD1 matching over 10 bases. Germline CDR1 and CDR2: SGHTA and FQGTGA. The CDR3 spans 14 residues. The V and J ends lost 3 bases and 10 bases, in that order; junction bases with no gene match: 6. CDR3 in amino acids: CASSLTGGVGEQFF. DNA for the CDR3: TGTGCCAGCAGCTTGACAGGGGGCGTAGGCGAGCAGTTCTTC.